One sample yielded the 20 T cell receptor beta chains listed below, sequenced in a study of CD8 T cells in Susac syndrome. It was with random hexamers that roughly 0.5 to 1 ug RNA was reverse transcribed. TCRdb re-analysed the immunoSEQ multiplex PCR reads in MiXCR, keeping a single row per CDR3 protein. The table includes 160,000 or so distinct CDR3 sequences, just over 90% detected once. The source material was CD4+ T cells from PBMCs. The receptors were gathered from a human donor in good health.

This sequence joins TRBV18 and TRBJ2-7; 7 bases are shared with TRBD1. J was trimmed by 0 bases and V by 6 bases; bases with no gene match: 5. This CDR3 contains 14 residues. Per the germline V gene, CDR1 is KGHSH and CDR2 is LQKENI. CDR3 loop: CASSPTGVSYEQYF. CDR3 in DNA: TGTGCCAGCTCGCCAACAGGGGTCTCCTACGAGCAGTACTTC. Full variable domain (remainder filled in from reference TRBV18 and TRBJ2-7): NAGVMQNPRHLVRRRGQEARLRCSPMKGHSHVYWYRQLPEEGLKFMVYLQKENIIDESGMPKERFSAEFPKEGPSILRIQQVVRGDSAAYFCASSPTGVSYEQYFGPGTRLTVT.

This clonotype was observed once. The chain employs TRBV7-6 and TRBJ1-6; the D is unclear. Deletions cut 4 bases from V and 6 bases from J, with 13 bases between. CDR3 length equals 15 residues. Germline V gene data show CDR1 as SGHVS and CDR2 as FNYEAQ. The CDR3 coding sequence is TGTGCCAGCAGCTCAGACCCTTCCCTTAATTCACCCCTCCACTTT. Encoded protein: CASSSDPSLNSPLHF.

The V call is TRBV25-1, the J call TRBJ2-7; 7 nucleotides agree with TRBD1. The CDR3 is 14 residues long. CDR1 and CDR2 (germline): MGHDK, SYGVNS. V was clipped by 4 bases and J by 10 bases; unmatched bases: 13. CDR3 in DNA: TGTGCCAGCAGTGCCCCCGGACAGGCCGACCTTCAGTACTTC. It specifies CASSAPGQADLQYF.

The V and J genes are TRBV20-1 and TRBJ2-7, with D hard to call. The CDR3 is 11 residues long. V lost 6 bases and J lost 2, with 8 bases in between. The germline CDR1 and CDR2 sequences are DFQATT and SNEGSKA (reference sequence). The CDR3 DNA follows: TGCAGTGCAGGGTGGACCTACGAGCAGTACTTC. Its translation is CSAGWTYEQYF.

This clonotype was detected only once. The chain is built from TRBV3-1 and TRBJ1-5; D ambiguous. The CDR3 runs to 13 residues. Germline loops: CDR1 LGHDT, CDR2 YNNKEL (reference sequence). V dropped 4 bases and J dropped 5 bases, with 9 bases sitting between them. The CDR3 nucleotides are TGTGCCAGCAGCCGGATACCTTATCAGCCCCAGCATTTT. It codes for CASSRIPYQPQHF.

The rearrangement joins TRBV5-1 to TRBJ2-7; D remains unclear. Germline V gene data show CDR1 as SGHRS and CDR2 as YFSETQ. The CDR3 is 12 amino acids. Between the trimmed V and J ends, which lost 3 bases and 3 bases, there was a span of 7 bases. The CDR3 DNA is TGCGCCAGCAGCTCTAATGACTACGAGCAGTACTTC. This encodes CASSSNDYEQYF.

The chain couples TRBV3-1 to TRBJ1-4; D perhaps matches TRBD1 (6 bases). Germline CDR1 is LGHDT and CDR2 is YNNKEL (reference sequence). V was cut by 4 bases and J by 7 bases, with 13 bases left in between. The CDR3 loop spans 14 amino acids. This chain's CDR3 is CASSPRTEPEKLFF. The CDR3 DNA reads as TGTGCCAGCAGCCCGAGGACAGAGCCTGAAAAACTGTTTTTT.

The CDR3 DNA reads TGTGCCAGCTCTTACGTCGAGGGGGAAAAGTATTTT. It codes for CASSYVEGEKYF. The chain employs TRBV2 and TRBJ2-3; weak D call: TRBD1 (6 bases). Trimming stripped 8 bases from V and 13 bases from J, with 19 bases between. The CDR3 covers 12 residues. Germline V gene sequence: CDR1 SNHLY, CDR2 FYNNEI.

This sequence joins TRBV3-1 and TRBJ2-7; 7 positions agree with TRBD2. CDR3 length: 14 amino acids. V was pared by 4 bases and J by 2 bases, with 5 bases of the junction left unmatched. Germline V CDR1 and CDR2: LGHDT, YNNKEL (reference sequence). The CDR3: CASSRETSPYEQYF. CDR3 nucleotides: TGTGCCAGCAGCCGCGAGACTAGCCCCTACGAGCAGTACTTC.

This clonotype has only one observation. This chain links TRBV7-9 with TRBJ2-3, with 9 bases fitting TRBD1. J was trimmed by 5 bases and V by 5 bases; bases with no gene match: 14. CDR3 size: 17 residues. Germline loops: CDR1 SEHNR, CDR2 FQNEAQ (reference sequence). This CDR3 is CASSPSGTGNHGDTQYF. CDR3 coding DNA: TGTGCCAGCAGCCCGTCCGGGACAGGGAATCACGGAGATACGCAGTATTTT.

This sequence joins TRBV5-1 and TRBJ1-2; unclear D gene. Between the trimmed V and J ends, which lost 0 bases and 3 bases, there was a span of 9 bases. CDR3 size: 14 residues. In germline, CDR1 is SGHRS, CDR2 YFSETQ. The CDR3 is CASSLEAVHYGYTF. The CDR3 bases are TGCGCCAGCAGCTTGGAAGCAGTCCACTATGGCTACACCTTC.

The gene calls are TRBV20-1 and TRBJ1-2; D uncertain. Trimming removed 3 bases from V and 6 bases from J, with 8 bases in between. This CDR3 is built from 11 residues. Per germline, CDR1 DFQATT and CDR2 SNEGSKA (reference sequence). CDR3: CSASVPNGYTF. The CDR3 coding sequence is TGCAGTGCTAGTGTCCCCAATGGCTACACCTTC.

The chain is built from TRBV20-1 and TRBJ1-5; TRBD1 is a possible D gene (5 bases). Per the germline V gene, CDR1 is DFQATT and CDR2 is SNEGSKA (reference sequence). The CDR3 is made up of 15 amino acids. V shed 3 bases and J shed 7 bases, with 19 bases lying between them. CDR3 in amino acids: CSASFLGHNDQPQHF. The DNA of the CDR3 is TGCAGTGCTAGTTTTTTGGGGCATAACGACCAGCCCCAGCATTTT.

This clonotype appeared a single time. This chain connects TRBV2 to TRBJ1-5; D call uncertain. The CDR3 contains 12 residues. Germline V CDR1 and CDR2: SNHLY, FYNNEI. V lost 7 bases and J lost 9, with 13 bases in between. CDR3 DNA sequence: TGTGCCAGCACCGCCCCGCGGGGGCCCCAGCATTTT. Its protein product is CASTAPRGPQHF.

This sequence joins TRBV20-1 and TRBJ2-2, with D perhaps matching TRBD1 (8 bases). The CDR3 is 16 residues long. V was clipped by 0 bases and J by 6 bases, with 17 bases between them. Per germline, CDR1 DFQATT and CDR2 SNEGSKA (reference sequence). The CDR3 here is CSARDPGQGGAGELFF. The CDR3 bases are TGCAGTGCTAGAGATCCCGGACAGGGAGGGGCCGGGGAGCTGTTTTTT.

The chain joins TRBV20-1 to TRBJ2-7, with a tentative D call TRBD2 (5 bases). This CDR3 region has 9 residues. Germline CDR1 and CDR2: DFQATT and SNEGSKA (reference sequence). The V gene lost 6 bases and the J gene lost 6 bases, with 6 bases spanning the gap. CDR3 sequence (DNA): TGCAGTGCCGGGATCGAGCAGTACTTC. Amino acids: CSAGIEQYF.

V is TRBV14 and J is TRBJ2-7, with D possibly matching TRBD2 (5 bases). CDR1 is SGHDN, CDR2 FVKESK, per germline. This CDR3 comprises 15 residues. Deletions cut 3 bases from V and 2 bases from J, with 14 bases between. The DNA for the CDR3 is TGTGCCAGCAGCCAGGTGGGAGCCGCTGCCTACGAGCAGTACTTC. Residues: CASSQVGAAAYEQYF.

This sequence joins TRBV5-1 and TRBJ2-1; possibly TRBD2 for D (5 bases). Trimming pared 5 bases from V and 11 bases from J, leaving 11 bases between. This CDR3 spans 11 amino acids. Germline V CDR1 and CDR2: SGHRS, YFSETQ. CDR3 coding DNA: TGCGCCAGCAGGATGACTACCCAGCAGTTCTTC. Translated, it gives CASRMTTQQFF.

This clonotype came up once. The V call is TRBV29-1, the J call TRBJ2-1; TRBD2 matches at 7 bases. The CDR3 covers 14 residues. Germline CDR1 and CDR2: SQVTM and ANQGSEA. The junction had 2 bases not matched to a gene; V was cut back by 1 base and J by 2 bases. For the CDR3, the DNA is TGCAGCGTTGAAGGGGGGAGGGCCTACAATGAGCAGTTCTTC. Its protein product is CSVEGGRAYNEQFF.

V gene TRBV2 combines with J gene TRBJ2-3; D could derive from TRBD1 or TRBD2 (5 bases each). Germline V gene sequence: CDR1 SNHLY, CDR2 FYNNEI. V lost 3 bases and J 14 bases, leaving 15 bases between the germline ends. The CDR3 consists of 12 residues. CDR3 region: CASSERGPLPYF. Here the CDR3 DNA reads TGTGCCAGCAGTGAGAGGGGCCCCCTCCCGTATTTT.